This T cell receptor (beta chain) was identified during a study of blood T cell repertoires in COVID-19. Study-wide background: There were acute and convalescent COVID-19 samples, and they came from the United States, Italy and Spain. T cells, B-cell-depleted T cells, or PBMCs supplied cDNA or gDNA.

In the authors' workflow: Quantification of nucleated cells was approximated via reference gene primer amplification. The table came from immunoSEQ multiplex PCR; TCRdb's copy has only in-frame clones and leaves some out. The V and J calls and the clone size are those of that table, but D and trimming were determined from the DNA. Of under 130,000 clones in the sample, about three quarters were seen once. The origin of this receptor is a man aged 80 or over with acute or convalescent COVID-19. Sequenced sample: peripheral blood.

CDR3 in amino acids: CATSRGRITNEKLFF. The CDR3 nucleotides read TGTGCCACCAGCAGAGGGAGGATAACAAATGAAAAACTGTTTTTT. The gene calls are TRBV15 and TRBJ1-4, with D unresolved. Germline assignment: CDR1 LNHNV and CDR2 YYDKDF (reference sequence). V lost 1 base and J 5 bases, leaving 11 bases between the germline ends. The CDR3 is 15 residues long.